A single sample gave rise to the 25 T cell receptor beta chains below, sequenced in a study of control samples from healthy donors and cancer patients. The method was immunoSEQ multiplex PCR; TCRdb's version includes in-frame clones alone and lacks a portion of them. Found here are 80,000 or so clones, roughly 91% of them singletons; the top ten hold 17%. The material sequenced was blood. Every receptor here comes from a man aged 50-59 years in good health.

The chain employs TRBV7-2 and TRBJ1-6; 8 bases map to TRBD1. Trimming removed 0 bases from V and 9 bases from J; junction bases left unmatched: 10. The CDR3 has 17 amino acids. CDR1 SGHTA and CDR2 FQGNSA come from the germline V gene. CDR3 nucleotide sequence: TGTGCCAGCAGCTTAGCGCTAACGGACAGGGTGTTTTCACCCCTCCACTTT. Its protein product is CASSLALTDRVFSPLHF.

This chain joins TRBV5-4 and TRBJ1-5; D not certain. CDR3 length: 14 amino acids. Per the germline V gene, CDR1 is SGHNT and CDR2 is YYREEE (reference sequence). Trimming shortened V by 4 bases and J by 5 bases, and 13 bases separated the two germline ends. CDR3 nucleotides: TGTGCCAGCAGCGCTGACCCAGGCGATCAGCCCCAGCATTTT. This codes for CASSADPGDQPQHF. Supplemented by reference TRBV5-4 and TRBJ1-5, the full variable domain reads ETGVTQSPTHLIKTRGQQVTLRCSSQSGHNTVSWYQQALGQGPQFIFQYYREEENGRGNFPPRFSGLQFPNYSSELNVNALELDDSALYLCASSADPGDQPQHFGDGTRLSIL.

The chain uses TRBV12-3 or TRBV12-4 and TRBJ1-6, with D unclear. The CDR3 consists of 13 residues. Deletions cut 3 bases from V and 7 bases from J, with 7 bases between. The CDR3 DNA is TGTGCCAGCAGTTTGTCGGGGAATTCACCCCTCCACTTT. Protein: CASSLSGNSPLHF.

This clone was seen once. CDR3 loop: CASSLGTGGIPEAFF. DNA of the CDR3: TGTGCCAGCAGCTTAGGGACAGGGGGGATCCCTGAAGCTTTCTTT. The rearrangement links TRBV5-6 to TRBJ1-1; 11 nucleotides line up with TRBD1. Germline V gene data show CDR1 as SGHDT and CDR2 as YYEEEE. The J segment lost 6 bases and the V segment lost 2 bases, leaving 6 bases of the junction unmatched. The CDR3 totals 15 residues. The entire variable domain, with the rest obtained from reference TRBV5-6 and TRBJ1-1, is as follows: DAGVTQSPTHLIKTRGQQVTLRCSPKSGHDTVSWYQQALGQGPQFIFQYYEEEERQRGNFPDRFSGHQFPNYSSELNVNALLLGDSALYLCASSLGTGGIPEAFFGQGTRLTVV.

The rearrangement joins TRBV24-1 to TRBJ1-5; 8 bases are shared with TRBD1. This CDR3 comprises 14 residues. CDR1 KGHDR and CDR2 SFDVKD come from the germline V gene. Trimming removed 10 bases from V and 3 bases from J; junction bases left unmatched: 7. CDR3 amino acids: CATKQGGDNQPQHF. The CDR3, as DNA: TGTGCCACTAAACAGGGGGGGGACAATCAGCCCCAGCATTTT.

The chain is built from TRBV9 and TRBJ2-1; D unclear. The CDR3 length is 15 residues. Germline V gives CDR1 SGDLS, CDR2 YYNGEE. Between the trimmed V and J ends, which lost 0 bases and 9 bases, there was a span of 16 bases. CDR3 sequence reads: CASSVGHPPMGEQFF. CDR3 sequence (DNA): TGTGCCAGCAGCGTAGGACATCCCCCAATGGGTGAGCAGTTCTTC.

The CDR3 nucleotides are TGTGCCAGCAGTCTTGGCCCAATTCGGGGGGCGCAGGCAGATACGCAGTATTTT. Translating it yields CASSLGPIRGAQADTQYF. The gene calls are TRBV6-6 and TRBJ2-3; D might be TRBD2 (7 bases). V shed 5 bases and J shed 4 bases, with 25 bases lying between them. The length of the CDR3 is 18 residues. Germline CDR1 MNHNY, CDR2 SVGAGI (reference sequence).

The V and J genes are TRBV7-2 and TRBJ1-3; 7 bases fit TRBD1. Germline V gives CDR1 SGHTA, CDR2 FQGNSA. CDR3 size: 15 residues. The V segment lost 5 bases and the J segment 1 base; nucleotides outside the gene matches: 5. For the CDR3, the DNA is TGTGCCAGCAGCCGGGACAGCCGATCTGGAAACACCATATATTTT. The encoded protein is CASSRDSRSGNTIYF. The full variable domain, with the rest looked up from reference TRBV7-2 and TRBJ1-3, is GAGVSQSPSNKVTEKGKDVELRCDPISGHTALYWYRQSLGQGLEFLIYFQGNSAPDKSGLPSDRFSAERTGGSVSTLTIQRTQQEDSAVYLCASSRDSRSGNTIYFGEGSWLTVV.

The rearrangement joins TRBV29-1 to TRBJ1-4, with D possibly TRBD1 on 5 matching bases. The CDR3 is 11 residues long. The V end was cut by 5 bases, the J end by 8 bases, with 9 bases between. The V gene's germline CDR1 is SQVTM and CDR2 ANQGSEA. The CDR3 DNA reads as TGCAGCGTTCTCAGGGAGGAAAAACTGTTTTTT. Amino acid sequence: CSVLREEKLFF.

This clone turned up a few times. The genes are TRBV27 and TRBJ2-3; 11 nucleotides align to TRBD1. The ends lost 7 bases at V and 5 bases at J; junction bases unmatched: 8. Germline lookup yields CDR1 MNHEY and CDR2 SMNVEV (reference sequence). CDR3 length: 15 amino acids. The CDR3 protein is CASTYRDRGRDTQYF. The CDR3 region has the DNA TGTGCCAGCACTTATCGGGACAGGGGGAGAGATACGCAGTATTTT.

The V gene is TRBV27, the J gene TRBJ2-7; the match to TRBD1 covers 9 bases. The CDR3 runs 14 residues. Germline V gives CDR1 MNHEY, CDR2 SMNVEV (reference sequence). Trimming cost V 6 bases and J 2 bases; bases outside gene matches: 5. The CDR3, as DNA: TGTGCCAGCAGAACCGGGACAGGGACCTACGAGCAGTACTTC. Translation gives CASRTGTGTYEQYF.

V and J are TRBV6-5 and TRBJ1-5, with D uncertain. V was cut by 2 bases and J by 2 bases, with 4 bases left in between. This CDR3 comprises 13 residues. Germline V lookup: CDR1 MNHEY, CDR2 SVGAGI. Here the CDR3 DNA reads TGTGCCAGCAGTTACCAGGGCAATCAGCCCCAGCATTTT. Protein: CASSYQGNQPQHF.

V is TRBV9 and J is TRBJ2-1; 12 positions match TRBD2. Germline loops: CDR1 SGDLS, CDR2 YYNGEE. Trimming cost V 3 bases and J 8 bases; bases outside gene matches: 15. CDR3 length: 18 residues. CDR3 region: CASSARTTPGLAGHEQFF. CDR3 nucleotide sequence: TGTGCCAGCAGCGCCAGGACGACTCCGGGACTAGCGGGCCATGAGCAGTTCTTC.

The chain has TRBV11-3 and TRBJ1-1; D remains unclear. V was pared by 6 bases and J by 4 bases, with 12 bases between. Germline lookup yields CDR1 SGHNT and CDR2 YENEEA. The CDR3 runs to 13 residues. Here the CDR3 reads CASSSKGVTEAFF. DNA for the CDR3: TGTGCCAGCAGTTCGAAGGGCGTCACTGAAGCTTTCTTT.

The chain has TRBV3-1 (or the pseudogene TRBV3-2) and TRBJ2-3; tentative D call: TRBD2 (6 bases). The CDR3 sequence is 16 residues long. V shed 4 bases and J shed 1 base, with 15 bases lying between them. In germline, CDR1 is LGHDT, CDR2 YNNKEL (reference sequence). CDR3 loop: CASSLGGAAGTDTQYF. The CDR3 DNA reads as TGTGCCAGCAGCCTGGGGGGAGCTGCGGGCACAGATACGCAGTATTTT.

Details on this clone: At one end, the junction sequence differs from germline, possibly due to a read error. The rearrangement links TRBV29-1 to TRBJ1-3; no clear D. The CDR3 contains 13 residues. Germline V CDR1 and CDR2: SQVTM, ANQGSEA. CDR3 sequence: CSVAQSSGNAIYF. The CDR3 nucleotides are TGCAGCGTTGCTCAAAGCTCTGGAAACGCCATATATTTT.

CDR3 in amino acids: CAWTFGTGSYEQYF. CDR3 coding DNA: TGTGCCTGGACTTTTGGGACAGGGTCCTACGAGCAGTACTTC. The chain couples TRBV30 to TRBJ2-7; 9 nucleotides align to TRBD1. V shed 4 bases and J 1 base; nucleotides not matched to a gene: 5. CDR3 length: 14 residues. Germline-derived CDR1 and CDR2 are GTSNPN and SVGIG (reference sequence).

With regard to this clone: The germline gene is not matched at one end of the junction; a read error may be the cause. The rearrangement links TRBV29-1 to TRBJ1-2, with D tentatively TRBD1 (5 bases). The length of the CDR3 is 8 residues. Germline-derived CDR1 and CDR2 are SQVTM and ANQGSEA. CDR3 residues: CSVEGGSF. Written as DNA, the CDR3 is TGCAGCGTTGAGGGGGGATCCTTC.

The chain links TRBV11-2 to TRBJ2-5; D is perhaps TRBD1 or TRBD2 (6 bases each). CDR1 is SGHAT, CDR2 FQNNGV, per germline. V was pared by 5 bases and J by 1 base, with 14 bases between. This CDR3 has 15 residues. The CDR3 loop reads CASSRRGASQETQYF. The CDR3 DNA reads TGTGCCAGCAGCCGTAGGGGGGCAAGCCAAGAGACCCAGTACTTC.

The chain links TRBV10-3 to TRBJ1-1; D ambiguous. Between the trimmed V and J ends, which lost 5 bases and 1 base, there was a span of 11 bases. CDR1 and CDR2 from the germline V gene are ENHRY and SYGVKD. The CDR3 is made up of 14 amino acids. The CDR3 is CAISNLETNTEAFF. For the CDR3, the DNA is TGTGCCATCAGTAATCTGGAGACGAACACTGAAGCTTTCTTT.

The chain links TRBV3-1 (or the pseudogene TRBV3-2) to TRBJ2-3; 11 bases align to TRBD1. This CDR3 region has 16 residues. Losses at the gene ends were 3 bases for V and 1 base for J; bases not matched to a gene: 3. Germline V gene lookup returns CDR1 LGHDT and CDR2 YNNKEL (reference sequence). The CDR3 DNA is TGTGCCAGCAGCCACCGGACAGGGGGCGGCACAGATACGCAGTATTTT. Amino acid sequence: CASSHRTGGGTDTQYF.

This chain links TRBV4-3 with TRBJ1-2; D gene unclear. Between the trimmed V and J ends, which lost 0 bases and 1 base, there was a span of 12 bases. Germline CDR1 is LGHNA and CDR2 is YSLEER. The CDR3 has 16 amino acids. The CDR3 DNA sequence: TGCGCCAGCAGCCAAGAAAAGAACAGAAATAACTATGGCTACACCTTC. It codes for CASSQEKNRNNYGYTF.

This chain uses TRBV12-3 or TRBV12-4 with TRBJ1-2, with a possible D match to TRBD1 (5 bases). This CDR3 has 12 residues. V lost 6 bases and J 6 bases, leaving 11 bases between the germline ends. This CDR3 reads CASRPDKHGYTF. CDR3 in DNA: TGTGCCAGCAGGCCGGACAAGCATGGCTACACCTTC.

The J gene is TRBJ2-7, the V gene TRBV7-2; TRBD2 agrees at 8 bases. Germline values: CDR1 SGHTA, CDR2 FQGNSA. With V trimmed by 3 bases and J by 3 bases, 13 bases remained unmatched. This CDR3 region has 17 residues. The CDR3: CASSFLGGGRIHYEQYF. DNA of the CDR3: TGTGCCAGCAGCTTCCTAGGCGGGGGGAGGATCCACTACGAGCAGTACTTC.

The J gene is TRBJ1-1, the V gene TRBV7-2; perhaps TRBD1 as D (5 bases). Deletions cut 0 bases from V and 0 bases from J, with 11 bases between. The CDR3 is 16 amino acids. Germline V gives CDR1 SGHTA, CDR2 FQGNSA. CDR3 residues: CASSLALGTVNTEAFF. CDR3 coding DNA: TGTGCCAGCAGCTTAGCGCTTGGGACGGTGAACACTGAAGCTTTCTTT.